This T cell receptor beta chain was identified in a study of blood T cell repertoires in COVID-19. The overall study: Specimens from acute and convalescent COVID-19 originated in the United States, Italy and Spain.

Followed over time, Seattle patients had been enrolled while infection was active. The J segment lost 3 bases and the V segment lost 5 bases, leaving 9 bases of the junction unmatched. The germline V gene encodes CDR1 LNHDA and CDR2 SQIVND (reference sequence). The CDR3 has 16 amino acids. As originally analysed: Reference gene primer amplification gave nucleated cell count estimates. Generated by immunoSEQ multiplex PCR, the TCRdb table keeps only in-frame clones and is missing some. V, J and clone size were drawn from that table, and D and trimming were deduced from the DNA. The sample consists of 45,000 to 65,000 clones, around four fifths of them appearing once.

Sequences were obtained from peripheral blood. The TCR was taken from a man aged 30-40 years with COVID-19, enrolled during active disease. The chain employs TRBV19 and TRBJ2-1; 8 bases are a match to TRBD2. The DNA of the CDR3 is TGTGCCAGTAGTTACCCAAGCGGGAGTGTCTACAATGAGCAGTTCTTC. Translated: CASSYPSGSVYNEQFF.